These T cell receptor beta chains were read from a single sample in a study of T cell repertoires in cytomegalovirus infection. TCRdb reprocessed the reads with MiXCR, giving one entry per CDR3 protein. The sample yields 120,000 to 150,000 distinct CDR3 sequences, 5.5% to 8% seen once. Sequencing was carried out using PBMCs. Receptor source: a human donor in good health (CMV status not recorded). Some clones in this sample may be carry-over from other donors' samples. Each CDR3 is given with its conserved first and last residue. The D gene is left open where the match is weak. Rows give clone size only sometimes, using once, few, many, or a class for an expanded clone.

TRBD1,TRBV11-2,TRBJ1-3,many,CASSLVSWDSPGNTIYF,TGTGCCAGCAGCTTAGTTTCGTGGGACAGCCCTGGAAACACCATATATTTT
.,TRBV10-3,TRBJ1-6,many,CATQDRNSPLHF,TGTGCCACCCAGGATCGTAATTCACCCCTCCACTTT
TRBD2,TRBV3-1,TRBJ2-3,.,CASSLGTSGADTQYF,TGTGCCAGCAGCCTTGGGACTAGCGGAGCAGATACGCAGTATTTT
.,TRBV20-1,TRBJ2-7,.,CSARAGAREQYF,TGCAGTGCTAGAGCCGGGGCGCGGGAGCAGTACTTC
TRBD2,TRBV2,TRBJ2-2,many,CASRAGGPGTGELFF,TGTGCCAGCAGGGCGGGGGGACCGGGCACCGGGGAGCTGTTTTTT
.,TRBV7-2,TRBJ2-7,many,CASSLVPGVSYEQYF,TGTGCCAGCAGCTTAGTTCCAGGGGTCTCCTACGAGCAGTACTTC
TRBD2,TRBV6-6,TRBJ2-3,many,CASSFARLAGDTDTQYF,TGTGCCAGCAGTTTTGCTCGACTAGCGGGGGACACAGATACGCAGTATTTT
.,TRBV2,TRBJ2-5,.,CASSVWIQETQYF,TGTGCCAGCAGTGTTTGGATTCAAGAGACCCAGTACTTC
.,TRBV11-2,TRBJ2-5,many,CASSPTGFQETQYF,TGTGCCAGCAGCCCCACAGGGTTCCAAGAGACCCAGTACTTC
.,TRBV7-3,TRBJ2-2,many,CASSPNTGELFF,TGTGCCAGCAGCCCCAACACCGGGGAGCTGTTTTTT
.,TRBV5-3,TRBJ1-2,few,CASSLVAETYGYTF,TGTGCCAGCAGCTTGGTAGCAGAGACTTATGGCTACACCTTC
.,TRBV7-2,TRBJ1-6,few,CASSRVPRDSPLHF,TGTGCCAGCAGCCGAGTCCCCCGGGATTCACCCCTCCACTTT
.,TRBV5-1,TRBJ1-4,few,CASSLGDGNEKLFF,TGCGCCAGCAGCTTGGGGGACGGCAATGAAAAACTGTTTTTT
.,TRBV7-3,TRBJ1-2,many,CASSLSGEGYGYTF,TGTGCCAGCAGCTTATCGGGCGAGGGCTATGGCTACACCTTC
.,TRBV5-1,TRBJ2-5,.,CASSFWSAPGETQYF,TGCGCCAGCAGCTTTTGGTCAGCGCCAGGAGAGACCCAGTACTTC
.,TRBV7-9,TRBJ1-1,many,CASSQNRLNTEAFF,TGTGCCAGCAGCCAAAACAGGTTGAACACTGAAGCTTTCTTT
.,TRBV28,TRBJ1-2,.,CATRTANYGYTF,TGTGCCACCAGGACAGCCAACTATGGCTACACCTTC
.,TRBV7-8,TRBJ1-1,few,CASSFPLGRTEAFF,TGTGCCAGCAGCTTTCCCCTAGGTCGCACTGAAGCTTTCTTT
.,TRBV5-4,TRBJ2-1,.,CASSFDSGRRNEQFF,TGTGCCAGCAGCTTTGATTCGGGGAGGAGAAATGAGCAGTTCTTC
TRBD1,TRBV7-3,TRBJ1-1,many,CASSLDRVNTEAFF,TGTGCCAGCAGCTTGGACAGGGTGAACACTGAAGCTTTCTTT
TRBD1,TRBV12-3/TRBV12-4,TRBJ2-6,few,CASSFPGTGNGANVLTF,TGTGCCAGCAGTTTTCCCGGGACAGGGAACGGGGCCAACGTCCTGACTTTC
.,TRBV6-2/TRBV6-3,TRBJ2-2,few,CASTVLQNTGELFF,TGTGCCAGCACAGTCTTACAGAACACCGGGGAGCTGTTTTTT
.,TRBV11-2,TRBJ1-1,many,CASSLVGGGMNTEAFF,TGTGCCAGCAGCTTAGTCGGGGGGGGGATGAACACTGAAGCTTTCTTT
.,TRBV10-3,TRBJ1-5,many,CAISESGGQRNQPQHF,TGTGCCATCAGTGAGTCGGGGGGGCAGCGCAATCAGCCCCAGCATTTT
.,TRBV6-6,TRBJ2-7,many,CASSSEGYEQYF,TGTGCCAGCAGTTCTGAGGGCTACGAGCAGTACTTC
.,TRBV4-1,TRBJ1-1,many,CASSRDGGVPRFTEAFF,TGCGCCAGCAGCCGAGATGGGGGAGTCCCCCGATTTACTGAAGCTTTCTTT
.,TRBV20-1,TRBJ2-1,many,CSAPRLAEQFF,TGCAGTGCTCCCCGTCTGGCGGAGCAGTTCTTC
.,TRBV15,TRBJ2-5,few,CATSRIDQLKGETQYF,TGTGCCACCAGCAGAATAGACCAATTAAAGGGGGAGACCCAGTACTTC
.,TRBV4-1,TRBJ2-6,many,CASRPGSSGANVLTF,TGCGCCAGCAGGCCTGGGAGCTCTGGGGCCAACGTCCTGACTTTC
.,TRBV5-1,TRBJ1-2,many,CASSLLSDNYGYTF,TGCGCCAGCAGCTTGTTGTCCGATAACTATGGCTACACCTTC
.,TRBV7-2,TRBJ1-1,.,CASSQRWGDTEAFF,TGTGCCAGCAGCCAAAGGTGGGGGGACACTGAAGCTTTCTTT
.,TRBV29-1,TRBJ2-7,few,CSVYRDGYEQYF,TGCAGCGTTTACCGGGACGGCTACGAGCAGTACTTC
.,TRBV12-3/TRBV12-4,TRBJ2-6,many,CASRMGGISGANVLTF,TGTGCCAGCAGAATGGGAGGAATCTCTGGGGCCAACGTCCTGACTTTC
TRBD1,TRBV7-2,TRBJ1-1,many,CASSFPGGTEAFF,TGTGCCAGCAGCTTCCCAGGGGGCACTGAAGCTTTCTTT
.,TRBV6-5,TRBJ1-2,many,CASSYSSTIDSYGYTF,TGTGCCAGCAGTTACTCGAGTACGATCGACAGCTATGGCTACACCTTC
.,TRBV7-6,TRBJ1-1,many,CASSLTSVQGNTEAFF,TGTGCCAGCAGCTTAACTTCCGTGCAGGGAAACACTGAAGCTTTCTTT
.,TRBV9,TRBJ1-2,few,CASSGPSGAGDNYGYTF,TGTGCCAGCAGCGGACCCTCTGGGGCAGGGGATAACTATGGCTACACCTTC
TRBD1,TRBV7-2,TRBJ1-1,many,CASSFWTGGTMGNTEAFF,TGTGCCAGCAGCTTTTGGACAGGGGGCACCATGGGGAACACTGAAGCTTTCTTT
.,TRBV7-2,TRBJ2-5,many,CASSLTGAGETQYF,TGTGCCAGCAGCTTAACGGGGGCTGGGGAGACCCAGTACTTC
.,TRBV6-2/TRBV6-3,TRBJ2-1,many,CASSYSWSWQFF,TGTGCCAGCAGTTACTCGTGGAGTTGGCAGTTCTTC
.,TRBV6-2/TRBV6-3,TRBJ2-3,many,CASRTGQSTDTQYF,TGTGCCAGCAGAACCGGACAGAGCACAGATACGCAGTATTTT
TRBD2,TRBV5-1,TRBJ2-3,few,CASSSSLSGGSFTDTQYF,TGCGCCAGCAGCTCGTCTCTTAGCGGGGGGTCTTTCACAGATACGCAGTATTTT
.,TRBV6-5,TRBJ2-3,few,CASKGGSTQYF,TGTGCCAGCAAAGGGGGGAGTACGCAGTATTTT